These T cell receptor beta chains were read from a single sample in a study of T cells expressing NK-cell markers. No DNA is given; TCRdb re-called the 5' RACE reads and lists each CDR3 protein once. The table for this sample gives 300,000 to 450,000 distinct CDR3 sequences. The source material was blood T cells: a sorted CD56 or NKG2C T cell subset, CD4+ or CD8+ T cells, or bulk PBMC T cells (not recorded which). These TCRs come from a man aged 18 to 69 in good health. The CDR3 runs from the conserved cysteine through the conserved F or W. Each record gives: J gene, V gene, CDR3 protein.

>TRBJ2-3|TRBV7-2
CASSLQTLSTDTQYF
>TRBJ1-5|TRBV5-6
CASSLAGNSNQPQHF
>TRBJ2-3|TRBV12-3/TRBV12-4
CASSQPWASTDTQYF
>TRBJ2-3|TRBV7-8
CASSHGGDTQYF
>TRBJ1-4|TRBV29-1
CSVGGGYDEKLFF
>TRBJ2-7|TRBV12-3/TRBV12-4
CASSFRTAYSYEQYF
>TRBJ2-1|TRBV6-1
CASSRGRGWDNEQFF
>TRBJ2-5|TRBV5-1
CASSPQVAGASRETQYF
>TRBJ2-5|TRBV20-1
CSASPRDSGETQYF
>TRBJ2-1|TRBV7-2
CASSPGTSPRRLNEQFF
>TRBJ1-6|TRBV4-2
CASSQEKGSGRSPLHF
>TRBJ2-3|TRBV12-3/TRBV12-4
CASKDRVNADTQYF
>TRBJ2-3|TRBV28
CASSQTGFRSSSPYF
>TRBJ2-7|TRBV20-1
CSAAPDGSIVQYF
>TRBJ2-1|TRBV5-1
CASSRLAGVNEQFF
>TRBJ2-7|TRBV6-1
CASSASDRPSSYEQYF
>TRBJ2-3|TRBV9
CASSYRTGPDTQYF
>TRBJ1-1|TRBV5-1
CASSPLLPMGNTEAFF
>TRBJ2-1|TRBV15
CATSRQGLGANEQFF